This T cell receptor beta chain is from a study of blood T cell repertoires in COVID-19 (TCRdb year 2020). Concerning the study at large: Samples from collaborators originated in the United States, Italy and Spain and spanned both the acute and convalescent phases of COVID-19. HLA class I and class II types, where available, came from metadata supplied by the sample provider rather than from assay-based typing. Samples came from the ongoing ImmuneRACE study (first 160 participants) plus 1,254 subjects from 6 global collaborators. A de-identified subject ID, COVID-19 status, age in years and sex were almost always included in the sample metadata. Subjects who had been exposed to COVID-19, were actively infected with it, or had recovered from it provided the deeply sampled blood TCRbeta repertoires that made up the dataset. The repertoires were released in a freely available public database meant as a resource for research on the immune response to SARS-CoV-2. The prospective study material was composed of cDNA or gDNA derived from T cells, B-cell-depleted T cells, or PBMCs. Beyond this particular receptor, the publication reports: Clinical and demographic metadata were provided uncurated, with the amount varying by source and participant.

Reading from cysteine to phenylalanine, the CDR3 counts 15 amino acids. The kept DNA is CDR3 alone, 45 bases in frame from the first base. Between the V and J ends, shortened by 1 base and 4 bases respectively, the junction contains 10 bases. From a lookup of the germline V gene (reference sequence), CDR1 and CDR2 are SEHNR and FQNEAQ. For this clone: The antigen it binds to is not known. No base quality information exists; no much larger clone differs at one position.

The immunoSEQ Assay, a bias-controlled multiplex PCR, was used to amplify TCRbeta CDR3 regions from genomic DNA. The study's processing was this. The number of nucleated cells in each sample was estimated from the amplification of reference gene primers within the assay. To quantify the absolute abundance of each unique TCRbeta CDR3 rearrangement, sequence reads were collapsed and filtered. For each sample, productive Simpson clonality was calculated as the square root of Simpson's diversity index over productive rearrangements. Sourced from immuneACCESS, this table was stored by TCRdb with only in-frame sequences that have V and J called. A share of the clones is absent; for the studies checked, an unresolved V gene accounts for under half, and the remainder has no known explanation. The DNA was the basis for D and trimming; V, J and clone size are from that table. In this sample the table shows over 250,000 clones, around four fifths of which occur a single time. The ten top clones hold around a tenth of the sample.

Samples from volunteer blood donors who had recovered from COVID-19 were contributed by a second Seattle source. The collaborating institutions used their own protocols to collect whole blood in K2EDTA tubes. For TCRbeta analysis, collaborator samples were shipped as frozen whole blood, as isolated PBMCs, or as DNA extracted from either sample type. The sample consisted of peripheral blood. The TCR sequence derives from a woman aged 45-65 years who had recovered from COVID-19. The sequence links TRBV7-9 to TRBJ1-4; the D gene cannot be named for sure. CDR3 loop: CASSLGLGLNEKLFF. The DNA sequence follows: TGTGCCAGCAGCTTAGGGCTAGGCCTTAATGAAAAACTGTTTTTT.